Below are 5 T cell receptor beta chains sequenced from a single sample in a study of blood T cells in healthy people across ages. Next came a second PCR, run for about 7 to 12 cycles, which used a sample-barcoded 5' primer along with a J-beta primer mix. TCRdb used MiXCR to reprocess the 5' RACE reads, holding one entry per CDR3 protein. The table has hundreds of thousands of distinct CDR3 sequences, 49% seen once. Sequencing input: blood. These receptor sequences come from a woman aged 60 to 75 in good health.

In nucleotides, the CDR3 is TGCAGCGTTCAGGGGTCTCCTGGAAACACCATATATTTT. Translation: CSVQGSPGNTIYF. V usage is TRBV29-1 and J usage is TRBJ1-3, with a possible D match to TRBD1 (6 bases). Looked up from germline, CDR1 is SQVTM and CDR2 is ANQGSEA. V was pared by 5 bases and J by 2 bases, with 10 bases between. The CDR3 is 13 amino acids.

This rearrangement joins TRBV4-3 to TRBJ2-1; D is undetermined. Trimming shortened V by 4 bases and J by 2 bases, and 21 bases separated the two germline ends. The CDR3 is 18 amino acids. Germline V CDR1 and CDR2: LGHNA, YSLEER. The CDR3 spells CASSRLDPRTDPYNEQFF. CDR3 nucleotide sequence: TGCGCCAGCAGCCGGCTTGACCCGCGGACGGATCCCTACAATGAGCAGTTCTTC.

This sequence joins TRBV7-3 and TRBJ1-2; D is possibly TRBD1 (6 bases). The V gene lost 5 bases and the J gene lost 0 bases, with 13 bases spanning the gap. The CDR3 spans 15 residues. Germline V gene sequence: CDR1 SGHTA, CDR2 FQGTGA. The CDR3 nucleotides are TGTGCCAGCAGCGTGGACAGCATAGCTAACTATGGCTACACCTTC. It is translated as CASSVDSIANYGYTF.

This chain uses TRBV4-3 with TRBJ2-7; 11 bases match TRBD1. The end of the DNA aligns better with TRBJ2-5, so the J call may be wrong. The length of the CDR3 is 16 residues. Germline CDR1 LGHNA, CDR2 YSLEER. The CDR3 sequence is CASSPSGQGVMETQYF. CDR3 bases: TGCGCCAGCAGCCCTTCGGGACAGGGGGTTATGGAGACCCAGTACTTC.

This chain links TRBV7-8 with TRBJ2-7; 11 nucleotides agree with TRBD1. V lost 2 bases to trimming and J lost 7 bases; unmatched junction nucleotides: 4. This CDR3 has 14 amino acids. Germline V gene lookup returns CDR1 SGHVS and CDR2 FQNEAQ. The CDR3 DNA reads TGTGCCAGCAGCTTATCGGACAGGGGGCGTGAGCAGTACTTC. Its translation is CASSLSDRGREQYF.